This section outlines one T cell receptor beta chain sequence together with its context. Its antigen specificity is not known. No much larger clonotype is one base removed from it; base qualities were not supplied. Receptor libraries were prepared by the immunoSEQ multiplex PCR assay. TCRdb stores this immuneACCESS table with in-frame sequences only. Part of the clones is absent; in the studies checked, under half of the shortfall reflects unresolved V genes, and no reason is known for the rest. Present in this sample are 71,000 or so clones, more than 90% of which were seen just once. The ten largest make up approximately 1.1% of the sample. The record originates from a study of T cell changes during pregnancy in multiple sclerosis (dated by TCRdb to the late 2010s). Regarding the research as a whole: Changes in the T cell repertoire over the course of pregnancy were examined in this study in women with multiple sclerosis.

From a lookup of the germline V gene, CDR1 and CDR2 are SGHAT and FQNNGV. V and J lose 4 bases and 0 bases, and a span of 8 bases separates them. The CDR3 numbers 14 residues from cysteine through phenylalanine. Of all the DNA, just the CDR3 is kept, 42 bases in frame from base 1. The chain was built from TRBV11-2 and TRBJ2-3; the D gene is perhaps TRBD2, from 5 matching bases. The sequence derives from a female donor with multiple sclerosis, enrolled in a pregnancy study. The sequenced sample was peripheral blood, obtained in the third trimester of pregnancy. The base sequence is TGTGCCAGCAGCTCCTGGACTAGCACAGATACGCAGTATTTT. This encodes CASSSWTSTDTQYF.